This T cell receptor (beta chain) comes out of a study of blood T cell repertoires in COVID-19. About the research overall: Acute and convalescent COVID-19 specimens originated in the United States, Italy and Spain. T cells, B-cell-depleted T cells, or PBMCs provided the cDNA or gDNA that served as material.

In the original analysis: Amplification of reference gene primers was used by the study to estimate nucleated cell counts. Measured with immunoSEQ multiplex PCR; TCRdb has only the in-frame clones, and not every one. For V, J and clone size, that table is used; D and trimming come from the DNA. The data contain approximately 150,000 clones, about 92% of them singletons. With 3 bases removed from V and 3 bases from J, the gap between germline ends came to 16 bases. The CDR3 has 15 residues. Per the germline V gene, CDR1 is SGDLS and CDR2 is YYNGEE. This sequence was found in a man between 60 and 70 years old with active or convalescent COVID-19. This chain connects TRBV9 to TRBJ2-7; possibly TRBD1 for D (5 bases). Sequencing was done on a sample of peripheral blood. DNA for the CDR3: TGTGCCAGCAGCGCGACAGCCACAACCAACTACGAGCAGTACTTC. Translating gives CASSATATTNYEQYF.